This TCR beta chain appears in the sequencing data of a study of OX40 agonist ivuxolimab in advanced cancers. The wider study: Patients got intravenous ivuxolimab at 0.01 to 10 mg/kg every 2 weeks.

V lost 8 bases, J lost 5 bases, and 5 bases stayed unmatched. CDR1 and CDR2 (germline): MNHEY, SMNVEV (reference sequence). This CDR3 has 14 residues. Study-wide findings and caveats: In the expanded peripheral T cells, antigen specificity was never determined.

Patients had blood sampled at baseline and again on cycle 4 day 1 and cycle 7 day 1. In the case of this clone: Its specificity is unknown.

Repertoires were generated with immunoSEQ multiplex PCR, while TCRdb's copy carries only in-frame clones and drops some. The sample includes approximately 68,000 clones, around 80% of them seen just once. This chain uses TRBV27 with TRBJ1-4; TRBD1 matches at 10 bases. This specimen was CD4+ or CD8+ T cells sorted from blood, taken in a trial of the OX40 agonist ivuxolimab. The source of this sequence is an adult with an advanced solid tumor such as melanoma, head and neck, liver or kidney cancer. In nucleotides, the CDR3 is TGTGCCAGCGGACCGGGACAGGGGAATGAAAAACTGTTTTTT. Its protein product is CASGPGQGNEKLFF. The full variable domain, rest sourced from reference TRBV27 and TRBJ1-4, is EAQVTQNPRYLITVTGKKLTVTCSQNMNHEYMSWYRQDPGLGLRQIYYSMNVEVTDKGDVPEGYKVSRKEKRNFPLILESPSPNQTSLYFCASGPGQGNEKLFFGSGTQLSVL.